There are many counts of the clone carrying this T cell receptor beta chain. No antigen is known for it. The data belong to a study of T cells in Graves' hyperthyroidism and ophthalmopathy. RNA transcripts were the template for amplifying TCR beta CDR3 regions. Primed by the HTBI set, a first-round RT-PCR was run on the TCR CDR3. TCRdb re-called the multiplex PCR reads with MiXCR, one entry per CDR3 protein. The table shows a few hundred thousand distinct CDR3 sequences, with roughly 13% occurring only once. The junction had 5 bases not matched to a gene; V was cut back by 6 bases and J by 8 bases. The CDR3 sequence is 11 residues long. The germline gives CDR1 DFQATT, CDR2 SNEGSKA (reference sequence). Study-wide points: Most thyroid clonotypes expanded above 0.001 appeared in blood too. Classification by a 13 V-J model distinguished ophthalmopathy from stable hyperthyroidism.

Exclusion followed for patients with uncontrolled infection, other autoimmune disease, pregnancy or lactation. Sequencing used blood. The chain carries TRBV20-1 and TRBJ1-2, with 8 bases that match TRBD1. This clonotype was obtained from a young woman with Graves' hyperthyroidism that later progressed to Graves' ophthalmopathy. In nucleotides, the CDR3 is TGCAGTGCCGCGGGACAGGACGGCTACACCTTC. Its protein is CSAAGQDGYTF.